The rows below give T cell receptor beta chains drawn from one sample of a study of T cell responses to AZD1222 COVID-19 vaccine. Using immunoSEQ multiplex PCR, the repertoire was profiled, and TCRdb retains in-frame clones only, with some absent. The sample carries 85,000 to 130,000 clones, roughly nine tenths recorded once. The sequencing used peripheral blood, collected on day 0 of AZD1222 vaccination. The receptors stem from an adult in good health. Each CDR3 is given with its conserved first and last residue. D genes are given only for firm matches. Part of the rows lack a size; the others show once, few, many or a class for expanded clones.

>14|TRBV7-6|TRBJ2-7|-|-
TGTGCCAGCAGCCGGGACGACCGGGGATACGAGCAGTACTTC
CASSRDDRGYEQYF
>14|TRBV19|TRBJ2-1|once|TRBD1
TGTGCCAGTAGTACGGGACAGAAATATCATGAGCAGTTCTTC
CASSTGQKYHEQFF
>14|TRBV28|TRBJ1-1|-|-
TGTGCCAGCAGTTTACCCTCCTCAGGGGAAAAAGCTTTCTTT
CASSLPSSGEKAFF
>13|TRBV6-4|TRBJ1-6|-|-
TGTGCCAGCAGTGACACCACAACCTCACCCCTCCACTTT
CASSDTTTSPLHF
>16|TRBV24-1|TRBJ2-2|-|TRBD1
TGTGCCACCAGTGACTCCGGGACAGGGGAGACCGGGGAGCTGTTTTTT
CATSDSGTGETGELFF
>12|TRBV3-1/TRBV3-2|TRBJ1-1|-|-
TGTGCCAGCAGCCAAGTGAACACTGAAGCTTTCTTT
CASSQVNTEAFF
>14|TRBV24-1|TRBJ1-2|-|-
TGTGCCACCAGTGGTGGAGTAATGAACTATGGCTACACCTTC
CATSGGVMNYGYTF
>16|TRBV10-3|TRBJ2-3|-|-
TGTGCCATCAGTGAACATGGGACTCAACGCACAGATACGCAGTATTTT
CAISEHGTQRTDTQYF
>13|TRBV28|TRBJ2-5|-|TRBD1
TGTGCCAGCAGAACAGGGGGCTTGGAGACCCAGTACTTC
CASRTGGLETQYF
>14|TRBV7-9|TRBJ2-7|-|-
TGTGCCAGCAGCCCCCAAGGGACTTACCACGAGCAGTACTTC
CASSPQGTYHEQYF
>13|TRBV3-1/TRBV3-2|TRBJ2-7|-|-
TGTGCCAGCAGCCAAGATGGGCCCTACGAGCAGTACTTC
CASSQDGPYEQYF
>16|TRBV5-1|TRBJ2-2|-|-
TGCGCCAGCAGACTTCGACTGGCTTTGCCCACCGGGGAGCTGTTTTTT
CASRLRLALPTGELFF
>18|TRBV7-3|TRBJ2-1|few|TRBD2
TGTGCCAGCAGCCATACAACATCCGGGACTAGCGGGAGGAATGAGCAGTTCTTC
CASSHTTSGTSGRNEQFF
>13|TRBV7-9|TRBJ1-2|-|-
TGTGCCAGCAGCTTAGCAGGGAGCGATGGCTACACCTTC
CASSLAGSDGYTF
>13|TRBV7-3|TRBJ2-1|-|-
TGTGCCAGCAGCGCGGGGACTTCCAATGAGCAGTTCTTC
CASSAGTSNEQFF
>19|TRBV3-1/TRBV3-2|TRBJ1-3|-|-
TGTGCCAGCAGCCAAAGGGTACCGGGTCGAATCCCTACTGGAAACACCATATATTTT
CASSQRVPGRIPTGNTIYF
>16|TRBV18|TRBJ1-2|-|-
TGTGCCAGCTCACCATTGGGACAAGAGGAAAGCTATGGCTACACCTTC
CASSPLGQEESYGYTF
>16|TRBV5-8|TRBJ2-2|-|-
TGTGCCAGCAGATCGGGCGACAGCGCGAACACCGGGGAGCTGTTTTTT
CASRSGDSANTGELFF
>14|TRBV29-1|TRBJ2-1|-|-
TGCAGCGTTGAATTGGAGAGCTCCTACAATGAGCAGTTCTTC
CSVELESSYNEQFF
>14|TRBV4-1|TRBJ1-2|-|-
TGCGCCAGCAGCCAAGGAGCCAGGATCGGTGGCTACACCTTC
CASSQGARIGGYTF
>14|TRBV5-1|TRBJ2-7|-|TRBD2
TGCGCCAGCAGCTTGGGGGGCGGGAGCCCCGAGCAGTACTTC
CASSLGGGSPEQYF
>16|TRBV27|TRBJ2-1|-|-
TGTGCCAGCAGTCTGTCGGGTGGCGGCCCCCCCAATGAGCAGTTCTTC
CASSLSGGGPPNEQFF
>14|TRBV19|TRBJ1-1|-|-
TGTGCCAGTAGTTCGGGTGAGGCAGCCTTTGAAGCTTTCTTT
CASSSGEAAFEAFF
>13|TRBV12-3/TRBV12-4|TRBJ2-1|few|-
TGTGCCAGCAGTCCCCCTTGGGAAAATGAGCAGTTCTTC
CASSPPWENEQFF
>13|TRBV6-5|TRBJ2-1|-|TRBD2
TGTGCCAGCGGGGAGCGGGAGGATTTGGAGCAGTTCTTC
CASGEREDLEQFF
>14|TRBV13|TRBJ2-7|-|-
TGTGCCAGCAGCTTAGGACGCGCGACGTACGAGCAGTACTTC
CASSLGRATYEQYF
>16|TRBV7-3|TRBJ1-1|-|TRBD1
TGTGCCAGCAGCTTAAGCGCTCCGGGACAGGGGACTGAAGCTTTCTTT
CASSLSAPGQGTEAFF
>16|TRBV5-1|TRBJ1-5|-|TRBD1
TGCGCCAGCAGTCTAGGACAGGGCGGAAGCAATCAGCCCCAGCATTTT
CASSLGQGGSNQPQHF
>15|TRBV6-1|TRBJ1-2|-|TRBD1
TGTGCCAGCAGTGAAGCCCCCGGACAGGGGAATGGCTACACCTTC
CASSEAPGQGNGYTF
>13|TRBV12-3/TRBV12-4|TRBJ1-5|-|-
TGTGCCAGCAGTCAGGATGGGGGTCAGCCCCAGCATTTT
CASSQDGGQPQHF
>17|TRBV7-3|TRBJ2-3|-|TRBD2
TGTGCCAGCAGCTTAGGCGGAACGGGACTAGACTCAGATACGCAGTATTTT
CASSLGGTGLDSDTQYF
>15|TRBV15|TRBJ1-5|few|-
TGTGCCACGATAGATGAGCCGTTTAGCAATCAGCCCCAGCATTTT
CATIDEPFSNQPQHF
>12|TRBV19|TRBJ1-3|-|-
TGTGCCACGAGGGAGGCTGGAAACACCATATATTTT
CATREAGNTIYF
>11|TRBV15|TRBJ2-5|-|-
TGTGCCACCAGCAGACAAGAGACCCAGTACTTC
CATSRQETQYF
>13|TRBV29-1|TRBJ2-2|-|-
TGCAGCGCGGGGCCTCAGAACACCGGGGAGCTGTTTTTT
CSAGPQNTGELFF
>15|TRBV18|TRBJ1-1|-|-
TGTGCCAGCTCACCACCGGGGGAGGGGCTTACTGAAGCTTTCTTT
CASSPPGEGLTEAFF
>13|TRBV6-5|TRBJ1-1|-|-
TGTGCCAGCGGACCCCAGGGTTTCACTGAAGCTTTCTTT
CASGPQGFTEAFF
>14|TRBV7-9|TRBJ1-6|-|-
TGTGCCAGCAGCTTAACAGGCTGGAATTCACCCCTCCACTTT
CASSLTGWNSPLHF
>13|TRBV29-1|TRBJ1-1|-|TRBD1
TGCAGCGTTGGTGCAGGGGGCATCACTGAAGCTTTCTTT
CSVGAGGITEAFF
>14|TRBV27|TRBJ2-2|-|-
TGTGCCAGCAGCCCACAGGGAAACACCGGGGAGCTGTTTTTT
CASSPQGNTGELFF
>15|TRBV5-1|TRBJ2-1|-|-
TGCGCCAGCAGCTTGACTCCTTCTTCCTACAATGAGCAGTTCTTC
CASSLTPSSYNEQFF
>16|TRBV5-6|TRBJ1-4|-|-
TGTGCCAGCAGCTTGGTCGCTTCAGGGATCGGTGAAAAACTGTTTTTT
CASSLVASGIGEKLFF
>15|TRBV7-8|TRBJ2-7|-|TRBD1
TGTGCCAGCAGCTTAGTTATGGGACAGACCTACGAGCAGTACTTC
CASSLVMGQTYEQYF
>13|TRBV6-5|TRBJ1-1|once|-
TGTGCCAGCAGGGATCCCTTGGACACTGAAGCTTTCTTT
CASRDPLDTEAFF
>16|TRBV19|TRBJ1-2|-|-
TGTGCCAGTAGTATATTAGGGGAGAATGTTAACTATGGCTACACCTTC
CASSILGENVNYGYTF
>17|TRBV5-1|TRBJ2-4|-|-
TGCGCCAGCAGCTTAACCTGGGGGAACGAAGGGGCAAACATTCAGTACTTC
CASSLTWGNEGANIQYF
>14|TRBV28|TRBJ1-5|-|-
TGTGCCAGCAGAAGGGGGGGGATGGGTCAGCCCCAGCATTTT
CASRRGGMGQPQHF
>15|TRBV2|TRBJ1-5|-|-
TGTGCCAGCAGTGAAGTGTCAGGGGCCAATCAGCCCCAGCATTTT
CASSEVSGANQPQHF
>18|TRBV3-1/TRBV3-2|TRBJ2-7|-|-
TGTGCCAGCAGCCAGGAGCAGGGAATCCCATTACTCTCCTACGAGCAGTACTTC
CASSQEQGIPLLSYEQYF
>14|TRBV9|TRBJ1-1|few|-
TGTGCCAGCAGCGGGTCGACAGATAACACTGAAGCTTTCTTT
CASSGSTDNTEAFF
>14|TRBV3-1/TRBV3-2|TRBJ2-1|-|-
TGTGCCAGCCGCGGGCCCCCCTCCTACAATGAGCAGTTCTTC
CASRGPPSYNEQFF
>16|TRBV28|TRBJ1-5|-|TRBD1
TGTGCCAGCATCACAACCGGACAGGGCTACAATCAGCCCCAGCATTTT
CASITTGQGYNQPQHF
>17|TRBV15|TRBJ2-3|-|-
TGTGCCACCAGCAGATTAACGGGGACACAGGGCACAGATACGCAGTATTTT
CATSRLTGTQGTDTQYF
>13|TRBV7-2|TRBJ2-6|once|-
TGTGCCAGCCGAAGGGCTGGGGCCAACGTCCTGACTTTC
CASRRAGANVLTF
>12|TRBV7-3|TRBJ1-2|-|-
TGTGCCAGCAGCTTACATGGCTATGGCTACACCTTC
CASSLHGYGYTF
>13|TRBV21-1|TRBJ1-1|-|-
TGTGCCAGCAGCCGGGGGATACTCACTGAAGCTTTCTTT
CASSRGILTEAFF
>14|TRBV11-2|TRBJ2-7|-|-
TGTGCCAGCAGCTTCAAGGGCTATCTCTACGAGCAGTACTTC
CASSFKGYLYEQYF